The clone carrying this TCR beta chain was seen at least ten times. What it binds is unknown. The TCR cDNA carried a universal primer site and UMIs from 5'RACE template switching. TCRdb called the 5' RACE reads again in MiXCR, with one record for every CDR3 protein. The data contain 50,000 or so distinct CDR3 sequences, 7.4% of them singletons. This CDR3 region has 13 residues. CDR1 and CDR2 (germline): DFQATT, SNEGSKA (reference sequence). The V end was cut by 1 base, the J end by 7 bases, with 13 bases between. These data come from a study of T cells after yellow fever vaccination. Study-wide context: Preparation of fractions with low cell numbers was performed using SMART-Seq v4 Ultra Low Input. Broader study findings: The booster saw the reappearance of most primary-vaccination clones (approximately 97% CD4, about 90% CD8).

V is TRBV20-1 and J is TRBJ1-2; maybe TRBD1 (6 bases). The TCR originated in a man aged 18 to 35 who received the YFV17D yellow fever vaccine. The source was CD8+ T cells sorted from PBMCs, collected less than 18 days after the first yellow fever vaccination. The CDR3 loop reads CSARAGERPGYTF. Here the CDR3 DNA reads TGCAGTGCTAGAGCAGGGGAGCGTCCTGGCTACACCTTC.